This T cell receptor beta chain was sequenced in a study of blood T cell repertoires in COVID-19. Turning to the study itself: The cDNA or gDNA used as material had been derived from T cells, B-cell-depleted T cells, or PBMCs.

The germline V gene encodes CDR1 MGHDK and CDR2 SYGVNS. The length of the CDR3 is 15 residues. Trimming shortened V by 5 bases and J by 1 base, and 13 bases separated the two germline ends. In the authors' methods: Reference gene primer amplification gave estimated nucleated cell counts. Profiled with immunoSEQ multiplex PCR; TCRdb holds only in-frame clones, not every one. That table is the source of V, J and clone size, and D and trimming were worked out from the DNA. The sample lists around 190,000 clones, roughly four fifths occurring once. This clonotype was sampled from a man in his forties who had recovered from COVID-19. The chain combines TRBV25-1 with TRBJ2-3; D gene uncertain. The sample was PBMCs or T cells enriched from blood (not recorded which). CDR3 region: CASSQGEPRTDTQYF. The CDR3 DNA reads TGTGCCAGCAGTCAAGGAGAGCCCCGCACAGATACGCAGTATTTT. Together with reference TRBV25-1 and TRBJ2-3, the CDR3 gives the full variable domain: EADIYQTPRYLVIGTGKKITLECSQTMGHDKMYWYQQDPGMELHLIHYSYGVNSTEKGDLSSESTVSRIRTEHFPLTLESARPSHTSQYLCASSQGEPRTDTQYFGPGTRLTVL.